This T cell receptor beta chain was profiled in a study of cytomegalovirus exposure and HLA in healthy donors. Study findings and constraints: Reports credit the classifier with highly specific, highly sensitive diagnosis of cytomegalovirus status. In a later analysis, a missense DCLRE1C variant was linked to TCR beta V- and J-gene trimming.

60 Vbeta and 13 Jbeta primers were used in PCR. The table came from immunoSEQ multiplex PCR; TCRdb's copy has only in-frame clones and leaves some out. In total, the table holds about 54,000 clones. CDR1 is MDHEN and CDR2 is SYDVKM in the germline V gene. The V end was cut by 1 base, the J end by 13 bases, with 17 bases between. This CDR3 is 15 amino acids long. Notes on this clone: Its antigen remains unidentified.

The sequencing sample was made of PBMCs. J is TRBJ1-6 and V is TRBV28, with D possibly matching TRBD1 (6 bases). This TCR was recovered from a woman in her forties in good health and CMV-seronegative. The CDR3 nucleotides are TGTGCCAGCAGTTTATACAGGGCCTCCAACCCCCCCCTCCACTTT. The encoded protein is CASSLYRASNPPLHF.